This is a list of T cell receptor beta chains from one sample in a study of long-term antiretroviral therapy in people with HIV. Clones were read by immunoSEQ multiplex PCR, and TCRdb kept only the in-frame ones, dropping some. The data hold 35,000 to 40,000 clones, with over 80% observed a single time. Sequencing used unsorted PBMCs, obtained 1.5 years after starting antiretroviral therapy. These receptors all come from a man aged 18 to 35 with HIV. Each CDR3 is given with its conserved first and last residue. D genes are given only for firm matches. Rows may omit the clone size; those that give it use once, few, many or a size class.

d_call	v_call	j_call	clone_size	cdr3_aa	cdr3_nt
NA	TRBV5-1	TRBJ2-2	NA	CASSLDPRLNPGELFF	TGCGCCAGCAGCCTCGACCCGCGCCTAAACCCCGGGGAGCTGTTTTTT
NA	TRBV7-9	TRBJ1-3	NA	CASPGGDSGNTIYF	TGTGCCAGCCCCGGAGGAGACTCTGGAAACACCATATATTTT
NA	TRBV6-1	TRBJ1-2	NA	CASSEVGARGYTF	TGTGCCAGCAGTGAAGTGGGGGCGCGAGGCTACACCTTC
TRBD2	TRBV7-2	TRBJ2-1	few	CASSPLAGSLNEQFF	TGTGCCAGCAGCCCGCTAGCGGGATCCCTCAATGAGCAGTTCTTC
NA	TRBV2	TRBJ2-1	NA	CASSVGRGFLNEQFF	TGTGCCAGCAGTGTGGGTAGGGGGTTTCTGAATGAGCAGTTCTTC
NA	TRBV28	TRBJ2-7	few	CASRPDSYEQYF	TGTGCCAGCAGACCTGACAGCTACGAGCAGTACTTC
TRBD1	TRBV7-2	TRBJ2-4	NA	CASSLGQAKNIQYF	TGTGCCAGCAGCTTGGGACAGGCAAAAAACATTCAGTACTTC
TRBD1	TRBV5-1	TRBJ1-2	NA	CASSVGQGSYGYTF	TGCGCCAGCAGCGTTGGACAGGGATCCTATGGCTACACCTTC
NA	TRBV4-1	TRBJ2-7	NA	CASSQPAGAGATSYEQYF	TGCGCCAGCAGCCAACCTGCAGGGGCGGGAGCGACCTCCTACGAGCAGTACTTC
TRBD1	TRBV28	TRBJ1-1	NA	CASRGQAPTGSEAFF	TGTGCCAGCAGAGGACAGGCTCCGACGGGTTCTGAAGCTTTCTTT
NA	TRBV4-2	TRBJ1-1	NA	CASSLRRVGGTEAFF	TGTGCCAGCAGCCTTCGACGGGTAGGGGGAACTGAAGCTTTCTTT
NA	TRBV5-4	TRBJ2-5	once	CASSLEGGGSGETQYF	TGTGCCAGCAGCTTGGAAGGGGGAGGGTCGGGAGAGACCCAGTACTTC
TRBD2	TRBV5-5	TRBJ2-1	NA	CASSHGTSGRAYNEQFF	TGTGCCAGCAGCCATGGGACTAGCGGGAGGGCCTACAATGAGCAGTTCTTC
TRBD2	TRBV15	TRBJ2-7	NA	CATSREVGGLAGTEQYF	TGTGCCACCAGCAGAGAGGTTGGAGGACTAGCGGGGACGGAGCAGTACTTC
TRBD1	TRBV7-2	TRBJ1-1	NA	CASRSTGVNTEAFF	TGTGCCAGCAGGTCGACAGGGGTGAACACTGAAGCTTTCTTT
NA	TRBV27	TRBJ1-2	NA	CASSLLDSHYGYTF	TGTGCCAGCAGTTTATTGGACAGCCACTATGGCTACACCTTC
TRBD2	TRBV14	TRBJ2-1	NA	CASSLSGGSLSNEQFF	TGTGCCAGCAGCCTGTCTGGCGGGAGTTTGAGTAATGAGCAGTTCTTC
NA	TRBV5-6	TRBJ2-7	NA	CASSSGAHEQYF	TGTGCCAGCAGCTCAGGGGCCCACGAGCAGTACTTC
TRBD2	TRBV18	TRBJ2-5	once	CASSRLAGGGVQETQYF	TGTGCCAGCTCACGACTAGCGGGAGGAGGGGTGCAAGAGACCCAGTACTTC
NA	TRBV5-1	TRBJ2-5	few	CASSTLQGRETQYF	TGCGCCAGCAGCACCCTTCAGGGCCGGGAGACCCAGTACTTC
TRBD2	TRBV19	TRBJ2-2	NA	CASHAGVTGELFF	TGTGCCAGCCACGCGGGGGTCACCGGGGAGCTGTTTTTT
NA	TRBV19	TRBJ2-2	NA	CASSFRRADTGELFF	TGTGCCAGTAGTTTCCGGAGGGCCGACACCGGGGAGCTGTTTTTT
TRBD1	TRBV28	TRBJ2-7	once	CASRPGQTYEQYF	TGTGCCAGCAGGCCGGGACAGACCTACGAGCAGTACTTC
TRBD1	TRBV6-6	TRBJ2-5	once	CASSDPDRGRETQYF	TGTGCCAGCAGTGATCCGGACAGGGGGCGAGAGACCCAGTACTTC
NA	TRBV19	TRBJ1-5	NA	CATSDRTRQPQHF	TGTGCCACTTCCGACAGGACTAGGCAGCCCCAGCATTTT
NA	TRBV15	TRBJ2-2	NA	CATSSGLTGELFF	TGTGCCACCAGCAGTGGCTTAACCGGGGAGCTGTTTTTT